This T cell receptor beta chain appears in the sequencing data of a study of PD-L1 blockade in urothelial cancer. Broader study findings: Blood TCR clonality below the median before treatment was a predictor of better survival.

A remark on this clone: As yet, its antigen is unknown.

Described time point: peripheral blood 6 weeks after treatment start. The germline V and J ends were trimmed by 4 bases and 2 bases, with 16 bases remaining between them. The CDR3 runs 15 residues. Germline-derived CDR1 and CDR2 are SGHRS and YFSETQ. Profiled with immunoSEQ multiplex PCR; TCRdb holds only in-frame clones, not every one. The sample includes roughly 110,000 clones, around 90% seen only once; the top ten take more than 3%. The TCR comes from a man aged 55-75 years with urothelial cancer. V gene TRBV5-1 combines with J gene TRBJ2-7; TRBD1 might be the D (5 bases). Source: PBMCs, taken around atezolizumab (anti-PD-L1) treatment. DNA for the CDR3: TGCGCCAGCAGCCCTGGGGCGACAACCACCTACGAGCAGTACTTC. Protein: CASSPGATTTYEQYF.